This T cell receptor beta chain was retrieved from a study of cytomegalovirus exposure and HLA in healthy donors. General observations from the study: Per a prior analysis, the majority of TCR beta V segments were productive roughly 90% or roughly 30% of the time. The authors excluded some V segments, including TRBV6-2 and TRBV6-3, as indistinguishable.

PCR involved 60 Vbeta and 13 Jbeta primers. The assay was immunoSEQ multiplex PCR, and TCRdb's table has in-frame clones only and misses some. The sample has about 170,000 clones, over 80% seen once. This clone showed up just once. Its specificity is unknown. CDR1 and CDR2 from the germline V gene are SGHVS and FQNEAQ. The CDR3 sequence is 16 residues long. V dropped 5 bases and J dropped 5; count of bases not matched to a gene: 9. The source material was PBMCs. The chain combines TRBV7-8 with TRBJ2-5, with 12 nucleotides matching TRBD2. The source is a boy aged 2 to 10 in good health and CMV-seronegative. The CDR3 bases are TGTGCCAGCAGCATACCGACTAGCGGGAGCCTTGAGACCCAGTACTTC. Its translation: CASSIPTSGSLETQYF.